This T cell receptor (beta chain) was recovered during a study of blood T cell repertoires in COVID-19. Across the study: The samples span acute and convalescent COVID-19 from the United States, Italy and Spain. Sources were T cells, B-cell-depleted T cells, or PBMCs; the material itself was cDNA or gDNA.

Repertoires were generated with immunoSEQ multiplex PCR, while TCRdb's copy carries only in-frame clones and drops some. The sample yields under 85,000 clones, 65% to 90% seen once. Trimming left V 4 bases short and J 1 base short, with 17 bases between. Germline-derived CDR1 and CDR2 are SGHDT and YYEEEE. CDR3 size: 16 residues. The gene calls are TRBV5-6 and TRBJ2-5, with D possibly TRBD1 on 5 matching bases. This TCR derives from a man aged 25-45 years with COVID-19, enrolled during active disease. Sequencing was carried out using peripheral blood. For the CDR3, the DNA is TGTGCCAGCAGCCTTCCGGGCCAGGGAATCCAAGAGACCCAGTACTTC. This gives the protein CASSLPGQGIQETQYF.